There are many counts of the clone carrying this TCR beta chain. Time point specified: pretreatment peripheral blood. This specimen comes from a study of PD-L1 blockade in urothelial cancer. Across the whole study: Atezolizumab (1,200 mg intravenously every 3 weeks) began in the mid-2010s for patients.

The CDR3 is 16 amino acids. The germline V gene has CDR1 SNHLY and CDR2 FYNNEI. Trimming stripped 3 bases from V and 2 bases from J, with 17 bases between. Sequenced by immunoSEQ multiplex PCR; TCRdb stores in-frame clones only, minus some. The data contain over 30,000 clones, nearly 85% of them singletons. The material sequenced was PBMCs, taken around atezolizumab (anti-PD-L1) treatment. The chain joins TRBV2 to TRBJ2-7; D is possibly TRBD1 (5 bases). This sequence was found in a man in his 60s with urothelial cancer. The chain's CDR3 is CASSEPRQGITYEQYF. The CDR3 bases are TGTGCCAGCAGTGAGCCCCGGCAGGGAATAACCTACGAGCAGTACTTC.